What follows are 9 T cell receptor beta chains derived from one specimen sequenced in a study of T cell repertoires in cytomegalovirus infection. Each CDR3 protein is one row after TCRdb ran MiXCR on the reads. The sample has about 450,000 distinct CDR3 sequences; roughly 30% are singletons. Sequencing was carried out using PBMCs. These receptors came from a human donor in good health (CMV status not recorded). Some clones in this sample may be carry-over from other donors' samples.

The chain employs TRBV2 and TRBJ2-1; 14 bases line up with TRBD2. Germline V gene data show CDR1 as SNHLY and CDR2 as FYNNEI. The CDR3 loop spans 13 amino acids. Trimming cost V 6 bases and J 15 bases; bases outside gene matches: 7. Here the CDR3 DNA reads TGTGCCAGCAGCGGGACTAGCGGGGGAAGCTCGTTCTTC. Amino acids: CASSGTSGGSSFF.

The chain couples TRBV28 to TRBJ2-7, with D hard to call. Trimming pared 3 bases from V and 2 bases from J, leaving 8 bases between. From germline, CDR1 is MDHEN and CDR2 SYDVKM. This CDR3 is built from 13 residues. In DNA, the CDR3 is TGTGCCAGCAGTTTCGCTCGTCCCTACGAGCAGTACTTC. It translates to CASSFARPYEQYF. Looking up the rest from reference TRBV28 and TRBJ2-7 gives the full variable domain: DVKVTQSSRYLVKRTGEKVFLECVQDMDHENMFWYRQDPGLGLRLIYFSYDVKMKEKGDIPEGYSVSREKKERFSLILESASTNQTSMYLCASSFARPYEQYFGPGTRLTVT.

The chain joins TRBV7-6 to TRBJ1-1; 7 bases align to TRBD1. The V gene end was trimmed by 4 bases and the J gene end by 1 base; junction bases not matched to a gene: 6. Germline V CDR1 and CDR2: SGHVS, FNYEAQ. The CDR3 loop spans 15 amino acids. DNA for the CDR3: TGTGCCAGCAGCTCAGGGGGGGAGGGGAACACTGAAGCTTTCTTT. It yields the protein CASSSGGEGNTEAFF.

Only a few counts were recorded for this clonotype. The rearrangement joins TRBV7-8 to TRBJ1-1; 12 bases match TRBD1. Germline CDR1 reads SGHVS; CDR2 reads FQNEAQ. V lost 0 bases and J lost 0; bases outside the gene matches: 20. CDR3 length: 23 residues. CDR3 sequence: CASSLAFVPGTGGMGIMNTEAFF. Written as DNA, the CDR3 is TGTGCCAGCAGCTTAGCGTTTGTCCCCGGGACAGGGGGCATGGGAATCATGAACACTGAAGCTTTCTTT.

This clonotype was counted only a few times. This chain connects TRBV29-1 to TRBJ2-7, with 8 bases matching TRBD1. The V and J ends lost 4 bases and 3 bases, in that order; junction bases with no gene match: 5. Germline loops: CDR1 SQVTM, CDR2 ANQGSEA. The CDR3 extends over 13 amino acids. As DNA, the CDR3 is TGCAGCGTTGCCGGGACAGGCCTCTACGAGCAGTACTTC. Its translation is CSVAGTGLYEQYF.

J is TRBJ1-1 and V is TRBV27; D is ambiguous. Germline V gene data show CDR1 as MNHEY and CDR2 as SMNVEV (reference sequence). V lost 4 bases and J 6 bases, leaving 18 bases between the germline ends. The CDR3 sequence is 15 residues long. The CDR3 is CASSSSWVGVSEAFF. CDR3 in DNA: TGTGCCAGCAGTTCCTCGTGGGTCGGTGTGTCTGAAGCTTTCTTT.

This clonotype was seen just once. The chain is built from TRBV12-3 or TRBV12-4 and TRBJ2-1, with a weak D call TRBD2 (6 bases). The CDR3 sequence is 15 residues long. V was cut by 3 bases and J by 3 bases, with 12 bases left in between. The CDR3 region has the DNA TGTGCCAGCAGTTTGGGCGGGGCCTACTACAATGAGCAGTTCTTC. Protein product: CASSLGGAYYNEQFF.

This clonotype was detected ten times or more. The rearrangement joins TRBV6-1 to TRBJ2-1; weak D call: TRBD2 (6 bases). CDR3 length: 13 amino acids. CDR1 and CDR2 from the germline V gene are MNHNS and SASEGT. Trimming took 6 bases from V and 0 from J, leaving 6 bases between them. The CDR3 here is CASRDYSYNEQFF. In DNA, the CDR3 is TGTGCCAGCAGGGACTACTCCTACAATGAGCAGTTCTTC.

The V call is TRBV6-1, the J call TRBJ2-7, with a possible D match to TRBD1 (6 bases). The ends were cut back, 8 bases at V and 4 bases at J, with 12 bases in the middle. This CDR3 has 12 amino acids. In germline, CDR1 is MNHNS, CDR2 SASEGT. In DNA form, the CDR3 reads TGTGCCAGCGAGACAGGAGATTACGAGCAGTACTTC. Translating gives CASETGDYEQYF.